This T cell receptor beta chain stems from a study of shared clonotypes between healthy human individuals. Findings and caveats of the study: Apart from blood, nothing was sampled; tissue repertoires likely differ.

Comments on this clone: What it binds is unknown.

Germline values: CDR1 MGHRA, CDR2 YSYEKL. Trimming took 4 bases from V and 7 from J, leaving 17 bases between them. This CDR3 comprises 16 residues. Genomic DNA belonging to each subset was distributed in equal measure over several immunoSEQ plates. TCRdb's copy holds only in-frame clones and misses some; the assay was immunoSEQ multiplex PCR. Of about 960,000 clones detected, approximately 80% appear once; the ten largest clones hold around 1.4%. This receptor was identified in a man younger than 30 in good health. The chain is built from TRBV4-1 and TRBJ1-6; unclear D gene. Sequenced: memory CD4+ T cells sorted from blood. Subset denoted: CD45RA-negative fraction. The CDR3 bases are TGCGCCAGCAGCCGCGACTCCGGAGCTCTAAATTCACCCCTCCACTTT. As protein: CASSRDSGALNSPLHF.